This record looks at one T cell receptor beta chain sequence and its context. Germline CDR1 is LGHNA and CDR2 is YSLEER. V was cut by 4 bases and J by 2 bases, with 8 bases left in between. The CDR3 length is 13 residues. The sample belongs to a study of blood T cell repertoires in COVID-19. Profiling relied on immunoSEQ multiplex PCR, and the TCRdb table lists in-frame clones only, not all of them. Altogether a few hundred thousand clones are present, more than 70% being singletons, with the ten largest covering 3%. V usage is TRBV4-3 and J usage is TRBJ2-5; no clear D gene. Material: peripheral blood. This receptor was identified in a woman in her thirties with COVID-19, enrolled during active disease. The CDR3 nucleotides are TGCGCCAGCAGCCGATCGGTTCAAGAGACCCAGTACTTC. This encodes CASSRSVQETQYF.